The 12 T cell receptor beta chains in this list originate from one sample, sequenced in a study of beta chain features in type 1 diabetes. The authors reverse transcribed all of the isolated RNA, so sequencing captured expressed TCRB transcripts. Sequencing used immunoSEQ multiplex PCR; TCRdb keeps in-frame clones, though not all of them. The sample lists under 20,000 clones; around 50% were seen once. Specimen: stem cell memory CD4+ T cells from blood. All receptors derive from a young man in good health.

The V and J genes are TRBV19 and TRBJ1-1, with D perhaps matching TRBD1 (5 bases). This CDR3 contains 15 residues. CDR1 is LNHDA, CDR2 SQIVND, per germline (reference sequence). Trimming took 5 bases from V and 11 from J, leaving 24 bases between them. The CDR3 here is CASSAAMGQKREAFF. CDR3 in DNA: TGTGCCAGTAGTGCGGCAATGGGGCAGAAACGGGAGGCTTTCTTT.

The chain combines TRBV5-4 with TRBJ2-1, with TRBD2 matching over 10 bases. The CDR3 loop spans 16 amino acids. In germline, CDR1 is SGHNT, CDR2 YYREEE (reference sequence). V dropped 7 bases and J dropped 0; count of bases not matched to a gene: 7. The CDR3 reads CASWGLARGSYNEQFF. DNA for the CDR3: TGTGCCAGCTGGGGACTAGCGAGAGGCTCCTACAATGAGCAGTTCTTC. Full variable domain (remainder filled in from reference TRBV5-4 and TRBJ2-1): ETGVTQSPTHLIKTRGQQVTLRCSSQSGHNTVSWYQQALGQGPQFIFQYYREEENGRGNFPPRFSGLQFPNYSSELNVNALELDDSALYLCASWGLARGSYNEQFFGPGTRLTVL.

This sequence joins TRBV28 and TRBJ2-5; a possible D gene is TRBD2 (6 bases). The J call may be incorrect, as the DNA end agrees better with TRBJ2-7. CDR3 size: 13 residues. Germline assignment: CDR1 MDHEN and CDR2 SYDVKM. The CDR3 protein is CASTHGRRYEQYF. The CDR3 DNA sequence: TGTGCCAGCACCCACGGGAGAAGGTACGAGCAGTACTTC.

V usage is TRBV4-3 and J usage is TRBJ1-4, with a weak D call TRBD1 (5 bases). V lost 5 bases and J lost 8, with 18 bases in between. This CDR3 contains 15 residues. Germline V gene sequence: CDR1 LGHNA, CDR2 YSLEER. The CDR3 spells CASSESGQGYEKLFF. The CDR3 coding sequence is TGCGCCAGCAGCGAGAGCGGGCAGGGCTACGAAAAACTGTTTTTT.

The chain is built from TRBV9 and TRBJ1-4, with D unresolved. V gave up 0 bases and J gave up 4 bases, with 13 bases separating them. From germline, CDR1 is SGDLS and CDR2 YYNGEE. The CDR3 sequence is 16 residues long. The CDR3 DNA sequence: TGTGCCAGCAGCGTAGGTTCGAGCCCGGGTAATGAAAAACTGTTTTTT. It specifies CASSVGSSPGNEKLFF.

V usage is TRBV10-3 and J usage is TRBJ2-6; 12 bases align to TRBD2. The CDR3 loop spans 18 amino acids. Per germline, CDR1 ENHRY and CDR2 SYGVKD. Losses at the gene ends were 5 bases for V and 0 bases for J; bases not matched to a gene: 5. This CDR3 reads CAISPLAGGSSGANVLTF. DNA for the CDR3: TGTGCCATCAGTCCCCTAGCGGGAGGGAGCTCTGGGGCCAACGTCCTGACTTTC.

This rearrangement joins TRBV5-1 to TRBJ2-3; TRBD1 matches 7 bases. Germline CDR1 and CDR2: SGHRS and YFSETQ. V dropped 2 bases and J dropped 4; count of bases not matched to a gene: 7. The CDR3 is 15 amino acids. The CDR3 here is CASSLSGGIADTQYF. As DNA, the CDR3 is TGCGCCAGCAGCTTATCAGGGGGAATTGCAGATACGCAGTATTTT.

The CDR3 loop is CASTPWSKTVPGYTF. CDR3 nucleotides: TGTGCCAGTACTCCCTGGTCGAAAACGGTTCCTGGCTACACCTTC. The chain links TRBV19 to TRBJ1-2; D gene ambiguous. The CDR3 extends over 15 amino acids. The germline V gene encodes CDR1 LNHDA and CDR2 SQIVND (reference sequence). The ends were cut back, 7 bases at V and 7 bases at J, with 22 bases in the middle. Full variable domain (outside the CDR3, taken from reference TRBV19 and TRBJ1-2): DGGITQSPKYLFRKEGQNVTLSCEQNLNHDAMYWYRQDPGQGLRLIYYSQIVNDFQKGDIAEGYSVSREKKESFPLTVTSAQKNPTAFYLCASTPWSKTVPGYTFGSGTRLTVV.

V is TRBV19 and J is TRBJ2-5, with D possibly being TRBD1 (5 bases). CDR1 is LNHDA and CDR2 is SQIVND in the germline V gene (reference sequence). The CDR3 is 13 residues long. The V end lost 3 bases, the J end lost 2 bases, and 7 bases lay between the germline ends. The CDR3 is CASSMGQQETQYF. In DNA form, the CDR3 reads TGTGCCAGTAGTATGGGGCAGCAAGAGACCCAGTACTTC.

This clone was picked up one time. The junction and the germline gene differ at one end; a read error may be behind it. The chain has TRBV14 and TRBJ2-7; 11 bases align to TRBD2. Germline CDR1 SGHDN, CDR2 FVKESK. The CDR3 sequence is 15 residues long. The CDR3 DNA sequence: TGTGCCAGCAGCCACGTGACTAGCGGGAACTACGAGCAGCACTTC. It yields the protein CASSHVTSGNYEQHF.

The chain uses TRBV29-1 and TRBJ2-4; TRBD2 matches 12 bases. Trimming cost V 3 bases and J 11 bases; bases outside gene matches: 5. Germline V CDR1 and CDR2: SQVTM, ANQGSEA. The CDR3 runs 13 residues. DNA of the CDR3: TGCAGCGTTGAGACTAGCGGGAGATCCCTTCAGTACTTC. It is translated as CSVETSGRSLQYF.

The chain combines TRBV28 with TRBJ2-1, with 8 positions matching TRBD2. The CDR3 length is 14 residues. V lost 2 bases and J lost 9; bases outside the gene matches: 6. Germline V lookup: CDR1 MDHEN, CDR2 SYDVKM. The CDR3 reads CASSLGGSGAEQFF. The CDR3 coding sequence is TGTGCCAGCAGTTTAGGGGGTAGCGGGGCTGAGCAGTTCTTC.